The present TCR beta chain was sequenced within a study of blood T cell repertoires in COVID-19. Germline V gives CDR1 SGHRS, CDR2 YFSETQ. Trimming took 4 bases from V and 5 from J, leaving 15 bases between them. The CDR3 totals 14 residues. Clones were sequenced by immunoSEQ multiplex PCR, and TCRdb holds only the in-frame ones, with some missing. The table lists about 80,000 clones, about four fifths of them singletons, with about 12% in the top ten. The receptor's source is a man older than 75 with acute or convalescent COVID-19. The chain employs TRBV5-1 and TRBJ2-5, with a possible D match to TRBD1 (6 bases). The sequencing input was peripheral blood. The CDR3 loop reads CASSGVQGRETQYF. The CDR3 DNA is TGCGCCAGCAGCGGAGTACAGGGTAGGGAGACCCAGTACTTC.